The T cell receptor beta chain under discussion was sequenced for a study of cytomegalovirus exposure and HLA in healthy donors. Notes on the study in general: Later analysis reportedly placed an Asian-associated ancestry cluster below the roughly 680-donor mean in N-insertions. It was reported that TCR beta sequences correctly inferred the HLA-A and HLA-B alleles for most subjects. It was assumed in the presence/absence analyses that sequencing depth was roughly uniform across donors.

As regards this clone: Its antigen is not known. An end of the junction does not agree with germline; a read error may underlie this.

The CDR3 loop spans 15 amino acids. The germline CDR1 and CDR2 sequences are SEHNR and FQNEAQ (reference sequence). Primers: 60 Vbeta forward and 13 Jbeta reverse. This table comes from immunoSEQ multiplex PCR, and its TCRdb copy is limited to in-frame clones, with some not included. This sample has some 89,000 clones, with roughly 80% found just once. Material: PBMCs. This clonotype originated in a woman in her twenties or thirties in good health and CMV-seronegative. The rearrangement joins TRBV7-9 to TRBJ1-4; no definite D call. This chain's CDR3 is CSSSLVVGPNEKLFF. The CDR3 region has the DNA TGTTCCAGCAGCTTAGTTGTGGGCCCCAATGAAAAACTGTTTTTT. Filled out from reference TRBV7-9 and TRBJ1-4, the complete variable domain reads DTGVSQNPRHKITKRGQNVTFRCDPISEHNRLYWYRQTLGQGPEFLTYFQNEAQLEKSRLLSDRFSAERPKGSFSTLEIQRTEQGDSAMYLCSSSLVVGPNEKLFFGSGTQLSVL.